These 11 T cell receptor beta chains were all obtained from the same sample, sequenced in a study of shared clonotypes between healthy human individuals. Using immunoSEQ multiplex PCR, the repertoire was profiled, and TCRdb retains in-frame clones only, with some absent. The table shows some 2,500,000 clones, with roughly 92% occurring only once. Sequencing was carried out using naive CD4+ T cells from PBMCs. Regarding subset: CD45RA+ positively selected. All receptors come from a man aged 18 to 35 in good health. Some clones in this sample may be carry-over from other donors' samples.

V is TRBV7-3 and J is TRBJ2-2; D remains unclear. The germline CDR1 and CDR2 sequences are SGHTA and FQGTGA. V lost 1 base, J lost 8 bases, and 11 bases lay in between. The CDR3 is made up of 14 amino acids. CDR3 coding DNA: TGTGCCAGCAGCTTAATCCCCTTGGGGGGGGAGCTGTTTTTT. Amino acids: CASSLIPLGGELFF.

The chain is built from TRBV19 and TRBJ2-2; D may be TRBD1 (6 bases). The CDR3 spans 13 residues. The V gene's germline CDR1 is LNHDA and CDR2 SQIVND (reference sequence). V was cut by 3 bases and J by 7 bases, with 9 bases left in between. The CDR3 loop reads CASSIRGDGELFF. In DNA, the CDR3 is TGTGCCAGTAGTATCAGGGGAGACGGGGAGCTGTTTTTT.

This clone was seen a single time. The rearrangement joins TRBV20-1 to TRBJ1-2; D is uncertain. Germline CDR1 reads DFQATT; CDR2 reads SNEGSKA (reference sequence). The CDR3 contains 11 residues. Trimming cost V 6 bases and J 5 bases, with 10 bases left between them. The DNA of the CDR3 is TGCAGTGCCGTAGCCGGTTATGGCTACACCTTC. Its protein is CSAVAGYGYTF.

The chain couples TRBV7-3 to TRBJ2-3; D remains ambiguous. Between the trimmed V and J ends, which lost 5 bases and 2 bases, there was a span of 14 bases. From germline, CDR1 is SGHTA and CDR2 FQGTGA. The CDR3 sequence is 15 residues long. CDR3 DNA sequence: TGTGCCAGCAGCCCCTCCAAACACTACACAGATACGCAGTATTTT. Protein: CASSPSKHYTDTQYF.

The chain links TRBV2 to TRBJ1-5, with D possibly being TRBD1 (6 bases). The CDR3 contains 14 residues. Germline V gives CDR1 SNHLY, CDR2 FYNNEI. V was shortened by 5 bases and J by 1 base, with 9 bases between the two germline ends. DNA of the CDR3: TGTGCCAGCAGTAGACAGGTGAGCAATCAGCCCCAGCATTTT. Amino acids: CASSRQVSNQPQHF.

The rearrangement joins TRBV7-2 to TRBJ2-7; 9 nucleotides match TRBD1. The CDR3 length is 15 residues. CDR1 is SGHTA, CDR2 FQGNSA, per germline. V dropped 6 bases and J dropped 2; count of bases not matched to a gene: 8. CDR3 in amino acids: CASRPGQGNTYEQYF. CDR3 bases: TGTGCCAGCAGACCCGGACAGGGGAATACCTACGAGCAGTACTTC.

This clone was found once. V gene TRBV11-2 combines with J gene TRBJ2-7; 7 nucleotides line up with TRBD2. Germline CDR1 and CDR2: SGHAT and FQNNGV. The ends lost 4 bases at V and 0 bases at J; junction bases unmatched: 3. The CDR3 length is 14 residues. The CDR3 loop reads CASSYREDSYEQYF. DNA of the CDR3: TGTGCCAGCAGCTATCGGGAGGACTCCTACGAGCAGTACTTC.

The CDR3 region is CASSVLQGTQQYF. CDR3 nucleotide sequence: TGTGCCAGCAGTGTTCTACAGGGAACCCAGCAGTACTTC. The rearrangement links TRBV27 to TRBJ2-7; D perhaps matches TRBD1 (6 bases). V was trimmed by 5 bases and J by 8 bases, leaving 16 bases between them. The germline V gene encodes CDR1 MNHEY and CDR2 SMNVEV (reference sequence). There are 13 residues in the CDR3.

The chain carries TRBV7-9 and TRBJ1-6; D is undetermined. Trimming removed 1 base at V and 9 bases at J, with 4 bases between. Germline values: CDR1 SEHNR, CDR2 FQNEAQ (reference sequence). CDR3 length: 12 residues. CDR3 sequence: CASSLEFSPLHF. CDR3 coding DNA: TGTGCCAGCAGCTTAGAATTTTCACCCCTCCACTTT.

This clone was seen once. The rearrangement joins TRBV2 to TRBJ2-3; weak D call: TRBD1 (5 bases). Trimming removed 1 base at V and 2 bases at J, with 19 bases between. Germline values: CDR1 SNHLY, CDR2 FYNNEI. CDR3 size: 18 residues. The chain's CDR3 is CASSEVRPGRTHTDTQYF. The CDR3 DNA reads as TGTGCCAGCAGTGAAGTCCGGCCAGGGCGAACACACACAGATACGCAGTATTTT.

With regard to this clone: The junction departs from germline at one end; a sequencing error may be responsible. This chain joins TRBV16 and TRBJ2-7, with 8 bases fitting TRBD2. This CDR3 contains 13 residues. The germline V gene encodes CDR1 KGHSY and CDR2 FQNENV. CDR3 sequence: CASSQSGERLATF. CDR3 nucleotides: TGTGCCAGCAGCCAATCAGGGGAGCGACTAGCGACCTTC. The full variable domain, rest sourced from reference TRBV16 and TRBJ2-7, is GEEVAQTPKHLVRGEGQKAKLYCAPIKGHSYVFWYQQVLKNEFKFLISFQNENVFDETGMPKERFSAKCLPNSPCSLEIQATKLEDSAVYFCASSQSGERLATFGPGTRLTVT.